This TCR beta chain was documented in a study of control samples from healthy donors and cancer patients. Unmatched junction bases numbered 7, after V lost 6 bases and J lost 8 bases. The germline V gene has CDR1 SEHNR and CDR2 FQNEAQ (reference sequence). The CDR3 consists of 13 residues. Libraries were prepared by immunoSEQ multiplex PCR; TCRdb keeps only in-frame clonotypes and omits some of them. The repertoire holds around 28,000 clones, with approximately 87% as singletons. The chain joins TRBV7-9 to TRBJ2-1, with 7 bases aligning to TRBD1. This clonotype originated in a woman in her forties with lung cancer. The sample was PBMCs. The CDR3 nucleotides read TGTGCCAGCAGTCCGACAGGGTCATATGAGCAGTTCTTC. Protein: CASSPTGSYEQFF. The full variable domain, rest sourced from reference TRBV7-9 and TRBJ2-1, is DTGVSQNPRHKITKRGQNVTFRCDPISEHNRLYWYRQTLGQGPEFLTYFQNEAQLEKSRLLSDRFSAERPKGSFSTLEIQRTEQGDSAMYLCASSPTGSYEQFFGPGTRLTVL.